The sequence of this TCR beta chain was determined in a study of blood T cell repertoires in COVID-19. Study summary: T cells, B-cell-depleted T cells, or PBMCs provided the cDNA or gDNA that served as material.

Trimming at V came to 5 bases and at J to 0 bases, leaving 4 bases not matched to a gene. In germline, CDR1 is MNHEY, CDR2 SMNVEV (reference sequence). There are 15 residues in the CDR3. Method: immunoSEQ multiplex PCR; TCRdb's copy keeps in-frame clones and lacks some. In the table there are 70,000 or so clones, roughly 84% of which are singletons. The receptor's source is a woman aged 18-30 years with acute or convalescent COVID-19. The chain links TRBV27 to TRBJ1-3, with TRBD1 identical over 7 bases. Sequencing used peripheral blood. The DNA for the CDR3 is TGTGCCAGCAGTAGACAGGGTGGCTCTGGAAACACCATATATTTT. This translates into CASSRQGGSGNTIYF.